The 2 T cell receptor beta chains given below trace back to one sample, sequenced in a study of blood T cell repertoires in COVID-19. Only in-frame clones appear in the TCRdb table, and some are missing; sequencing was by immunoSEQ multiplex PCR. Found here are 250,000 to 300,000 clones, 89% of them singletons; the top ten hold approximately 12%. Sequenced sample: peripheral blood. These receptors originate from a woman in her sixties with acute or convalescent COVID-19.

The CDR3 sequence: CASSLGQGGNTIYF. The CDR3 nucleotides read TGTGCCAGCAGTCTTGGACAGGGCGGAAACACCATATATTTT. The genes are TRBV6-5 and TRBJ1-3; TRBD1 matches 8 bases. Germline values: CDR1 MNHEY, CDR2 SVGAGI. Trimming took 5 bases from V and 4 from J; bases not matched to a gene: 4. The CDR3 has 14 residues.

The chain employs TRBV13 and TRBJ1-2; the D gene is possibly TRBD1 (6 bases). V dropped 0 bases and J dropped 1 base, with 12 bases sitting between them. Germline V gene sequence: CDR1 PRHDT, CDR2 FYEKMQ (reference sequence). The CDR3 length is 16 residues. The CDR3 region has the DNA TGTGCCAGCAGCTTAGGCCGAACAGGGTTTAACTATGGCTACACCTTC. This codes for CASSLGRTGFNYGYTF.